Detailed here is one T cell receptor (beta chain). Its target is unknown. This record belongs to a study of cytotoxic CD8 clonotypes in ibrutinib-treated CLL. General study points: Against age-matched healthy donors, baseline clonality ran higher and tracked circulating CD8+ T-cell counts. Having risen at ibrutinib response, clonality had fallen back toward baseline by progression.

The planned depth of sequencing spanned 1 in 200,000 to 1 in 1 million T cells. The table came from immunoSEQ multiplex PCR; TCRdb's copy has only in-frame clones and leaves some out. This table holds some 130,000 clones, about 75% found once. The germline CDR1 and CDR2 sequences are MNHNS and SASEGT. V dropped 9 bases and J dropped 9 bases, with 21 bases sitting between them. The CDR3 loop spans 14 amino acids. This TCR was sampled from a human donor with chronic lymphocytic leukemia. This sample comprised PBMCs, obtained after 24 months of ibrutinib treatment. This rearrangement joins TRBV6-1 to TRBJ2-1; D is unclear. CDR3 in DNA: TGTGCCAGTTCGCTCACAGATACCCTCTCTGAGCAGTTCTTC. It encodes CASSLTDTLSEQFF.